The rows below give T cell receptor beta chains drawn from one sample of a study of OX40 agonist ivuxolimab in advanced cancers. Clones were read by immunoSEQ multiplex PCR, and TCRdb kept only the in-frame ones, dropping some. Counted here are some 66,000 clones, 85% occurring once; the ten biggest clones make up 0.8% to 1%. The sequencing here drew on CD4+ or CD8+ T cells sorted from blood, taken in a trial of the OX40 agonist ivuxolimab. These receptors originate from an adult with an advanced solid tumor such as melanoma, head and neck, liver or kidney cancer. The CDR3 runs from the conserved cysteine through the conserved F or W. The D gene is left open where the match is weak. Not all rows give a size; the values are once, few, many and, for expanded clones, a class.

>.|.|TRBV10-3|TRBJ2-7
TGTGCCATCAGTGACCGGACCGGGTTTGGCGAGCAGTACTTC
CAISDRTGFGEQYF
>few|.|TRBV30|TRBJ1-3
TGTGCCTGGAGGGGGTCCTCTGGAAACACCATATATTTT
CAWRGSSGNTIYF
>.|TRBD2|TRBV7-3|TRBJ2-1
TGTGCCAGCAGCTCGGGACTAGCTTACAATGAGCAGTTCTTC
CASSSGLAYNEQFF
>.|.|TRBV14|TRBJ1-1
TGTGCCAGCAGCCAAGACATGAACACTGAAGCTTTCTTT
CASSQDMNTEAFF
>.|TRBD1|TRBV6-5|TRBJ1-2
TGTGCCAGCAGAACGACAGGGTTTGTCTATGGCTACACCTTC
CASRTTGFVYGYTF
>.|TRBD1|TRBV6-1|TRBJ1-1
TGTGCCAGCAGAACAGGGGGCGCGCCGAACACTGAAGCTTTCTTT
CASRTGGAPNTEAFF
>.|.|TRBV2|TRBJ2-5
TGTGCCAGCAGTGGGGACACCCAAGAGACCCAGTACTTC
CASSGDTQETQYF
>.|TRBD1|TRBV4-2|TRBJ2-7
TGTGCCAGCAGCCATCAGGACAGGGAAGTCTACGAGCAGTACTTC
CASSHQDREVYEQYF
>.|TRBD2|TRBV28|TRBJ2-1
TGTGCCACCTTACTAGCGAATGAGCAGTTCTTC
CATLLANEQFF
>.|.|TRBV7-9|TRBJ2-2
TGTGCCAGCAGCTTAGACCTGGGCAGGCGGGGCACCGGGGAGCTGTTTTTT
CASSLDLGRRGTGELFF
>few|.|TRBV5-6|TRBJ1-1
TGTGCCAGCAGCCCCGGTAGGGCTGAAGCTTTCTTT
CASSPGRAEAFF
>.|.|TRBV10-2|TRBJ2-3
TGCGTCTCGGGGGGCGGCCCTAGCACAGATACGCAGTATTTT
CVSGGGPSTDTQYF
>.|.|TRBV14|TRBJ2-7
TGTGCCAGCAGCCAAGTTGTAGGGTCTAATCTCTACGAGCAGTACTTC
CASSQVVGSNLYEQYF
>few|.|TRBV6-1|TRBJ1-2
TGTGCCAGCAGTGAGGCCGGGACGGCCTATGGCTACACCTTC
CASSEAGTAYGYTF
>.|.|TRBV19|TRBJ1-5
TGTGCCAGTACCCTACAGGGAGCAGGGTATAGCAATCAGCCCCAGCATTTT
CASTLQGAGYSNQPQHF
>.|TRBD2|TRBV5-1|TRBJ2-1
TGCGCCAGCAGCCCGGGACTAGCGGGAGTCGATGAGCAGTTCTTC
CASSPGLAGVDEQFF
>.|TRBD1|TRBV5-8|TRBJ1-2
TGTGCCAGCAGCTTGGCACAGGGGGTTCTCTATGGCTACACCTTC
CASSLAQGVLYGYTF
>.|.|TRBV5-4|TRBJ2-3
TGTGCCAGCAGCTTTAGGACCAAAACAGATACGCAGTATTTT
CASSFRTKTDTQYF
>.|TRBD1|TRBV10-3|TRBJ2-5
TGTGCCATCAGTACGGGACAGGGGTTGGAGACCCAGTACTTC
CAISTGQGLETQYF
>.|.|TRBV5-1|TRBJ2-5
TGCGCCAGCAGCTCCCCTCCGCGGCAAGAGACCCAGTACTTC
CASSSPPRQETQYF
>.|TRBD1|TRBV6-5|TRBJ1-6
TGTGCCAGCAAGCCACCGGGACAGAATAATTCACCCCTCCACTTT
CASKPPGQNNSPLHF
>.|TRBD1|TRBV9|TRBJ2-7
TGTGCCAGCAGCGTAGGGGACAGGGCCTACGAGCAGTACTTC
CASSVGDRAYEQYF
>.|.|TRBV5-8|TRBJ2-3
TGTGCCAGCAGCTTTCGTAGGGGGGCCGCCACGTTCACAGATACGCAGTATTTT
CASSFRRGAATFTDTQYF
>.|TRBD1|TRBV5-1|TRBJ1-2
TGCGCCAGCAGCCCCGGACAGGGCGAGTACGGCTACACCTTC
CASSPGQGEYGYTF
>.|.|TRBV6-1|TRBJ1-3
TGTGCCAGCAGTGACCCGCAGCTGGAAAACACCATATATTTT
CASSDPQLENTIYF
>.|.|TRBV15|TRBJ1-5
TGTGCCACCAGCAGAGGACAGGTTGGCGGAGTTCAGCCCCAGCATTTT
CATSRGQVGGVQPQHF
>.|.|TRBV10-3|TRBJ2-1
TGTGCCATCAGTGAAACAGAGAATGAGCAGTTCTTC
CAISETENEQFF
>.|.|TRBV7-2|TRBJ1-3
TGTGCCAGCAGCTCGGGGGTAGGGGGAAACACCATATATTTT
CASSSGVGGNTIYF
>.|.|TRBV14|TRBJ2-3
TGTGCCAGCAGCCAGCCTAGCTTCGCAGATACGCAGTATTTT
CASSQPSFADTQYF
>.|.|TRBV7-9|TRBJ1-1
TGTGCCAGCAGCTTAGCGGGACTTAACACTGAAGCTTTCTTT
CASSLAGLNTEAFF
>.|TRBD1|TRBV15|TRBJ2-7
TGTGCCACCAGCACGGGCGGACAGGGTTCCTACGAGCAGTACTTC
CATSTGGQGSYEQYF
>.|TRBD1|TRBV4-1|TRBJ2-7
TGCGCCAGCAGCCTCGCCAGGGGGCAAATTGTCGACGAGCAGTACTTC
CASSLARGQIVDEQYF